What follows are 14 T cell receptor beta chains derived from one specimen sequenced in a study of early T cells in non-severe SARS-CoV-2 infection. TCRdb processed the 5' RACE reads anew with MiXCR; each CDR3 protein has one entry. The data contain 65,000 to 90,000 distinct CDR3 sequences, around an eighth of them singletons. Source material: whole blood. These receptors originate from an adult who was a healthcare worker with PCR-confirmed SARS-CoV-2 infection or an uninfected control (not recorded which).

V usage is TRBV9 and J usage is TRBJ1-6; a weak D match, TRBD1 (6 bases). V was cut by 7 bases and J by 4 bases, with 15 bases left in between. CDR1 and CDR2 (germline): SGDLS, YYNGEE. The CDR3 sequence is 15 residues long. The CDR3 loop reads CASSRTAIYNSPLHF. Written as DNA, the CDR3 is TGTGCCAGCTCCCGGACAGCGATATATAATTCACCCCTCCACTTT.

This clonotype has ten or more counts. The chain couples TRBV10-3 to TRBJ2-1; D perhaps matches TRBD1 (5 bases). The CDR3 runs 14 residues. Germline CDR1 ENHRY, CDR2 SYGVKD. Trimming shortened V by 3 bases and J by 6 bases, and 12 bases separated the two germline ends. CDR3 nucleotides: TGTGCCATCAGTGAAGGACAATATCTCAATGAGCAGTTCTTC. Its translation is CAISEGQYLNEQFF.

This clonotype turned up a few times. The chain uses TRBV7-2 and TRBJ1-2; TRBD1 might be the D (5 bases). The CDR3 runs 13 residues. Germline CDR1 is SGHTA and CDR2 is FQGNSA. With 5 bases removed from V and 5 bases from J, the gap between germline ends came to 12 bases. The CDR3 protein is CASSLLTAYGYTF. Written as DNA, the CDR3 is TGTGCCAGCAGCCTATTGACAGCTTATGGCTACACCTTC.

The V gene is TRBV3-1, the J gene TRBJ1-5, with D perhaps matching TRBD1 (6 bases). Germline loops: CDR1 LGHDT, CDR2 YNNKEL (reference sequence). V was pared by 3 bases and J by 0 bases, with 18 bases between. The CDR3 has 18 amino acids. CDR3 bases: TGTGCCAGCAGCCATGATAGCCCGGGACACAATAGCAATCAGCCCCAGCATTTT. It encodes CASSHDSPGHNSNQPQHF.

The V and J genes are TRBV5-6 and TRBJ2-7; either TRBD1 or TRBD2 may fit D (5 bases each). The ends were cut back, 6 bases at V and 2 bases at J, with 21 bases in the middle. CDR3 size: 16 residues. The germline V gene has CDR1 SGHDT and CDR2 YYEEEE. In nucleotides, the CDR3 is TGTGCCAGCACCTGGGGGTATCGGCGGTCCACCTACGAGCAGTACTTC. It yields the protein CASTWGYRRSTYEQYF.

This clonotype occurred a few times. This chain uses TRBV11-2 with TRBJ2-7; D not certain. The germline gives CDR1 SGHAT, CDR2 FQNNGV. This CDR3 has 14 residues. The V and J ends lost 8 bases and 1 base respectively, with 15 bases between them. CDR3 bases: TGTGCCAGCGATGACACTACCCTTTCCTACGAGCAGTACTTC. This gives the protein CASDDTTLSYEQYF. Filled out from reference TRBV11-2 and TRBJ2-7, the complete variable domain reads EAGVAQSPRYKIIEKRQSVAFWCNPISGHATLYWYQQILGQGPKLLIQFQNNGVVDDSQLPKDRFSAERLKGVDSTLKIQPAKLEDSAVYLCASDDTTLSYEQYFGPGTRLTVT.

The rearrangement uses TRBV4-3 and TRBJ2-7; D remains ambiguous. Germline V gene lookup returns CDR1 LGHNA and CDR2 YSLEER. The CDR3 loop spans 14 amino acids. The V end lost 0 bases, the J end lost 5 bases, and 11 bases lay between the germline ends. The CDR3, as DNA: TGCGCCAGCAGCCAAGATCCCCTGATCGACGAGCAGTACTTC. Translation gives CASSQDPLIDEQYF.

This clonotype was seen more than once but under ten times. The V and J genes are TRBV4-1 and TRBJ1-2; D gene uncertain. From germline, CDR1 is MGHRA and CDR2 YSYEKL. With 0 bases removed from V and 7 bases from J, the gap between germline ends came to 6 bases. The CDR3 totals 12 residues. In nucleotides, the CDR3 is TGCGCCAGCAGCCAAGATAACCGTGGCTACACCTTC. Translation: CASSQDNRGYTF.

The sample holds a few counts of this clonotype. This chain joins TRBV5-4 and TRBJ2-2; D is unclear. This CDR3 has 15 amino acids. The V end was cut by 1 base, the J end by 5 bases, with 12 bases between. The germline gives CDR1 SGHNT, CDR2 YYREEE (reference sequence). CDR3 residues: CASSLQVVGTGELFF. In DNA form, the CDR3 reads TGTGCCAGCAGCTTGCAAGTAGTCGGAACCGGGGAGCTGTTTTTT.

In this sample, this clonotype turned up once. J is TRBJ2-4 and V is TRBV6-2 or TRBV6-3; D possibly corresponds to TRBD2 (5 bases). Germline CDR1 is MNHEY and CDR2 is SVGEGT. The ends were cut back, 5 bases at V and 4 bases at J, with 21 bases in the middle. This CDR3 is built from 17 residues. Written as DNA, the CDR3 is TGTGCCAGCAGTCCCCCCTTGGCCCAGAGAGGGAAAAACATTCAGTACTTC. It translates to CASSPPLAQRGKNIQYF.

V gene TRBV2 combines with J gene TRBJ2-3, with D possibly TRBD2 on 6 matching bases. Germline V gene data show CDR1 as SNHLY and CDR2 as FYNNEI. The CDR3 extends over 14 amino acids. The V gene lost 8 bases and the J gene lost 0 bases, with 12 bases spanning the gap. Here the CDR3 reads CASPIGTSTDTQYF. The CDR3 region has the DNA TGTGCCAGCCCTATCGGGACTAGCACAGATACGCAGTATTTT. Combining the CDR3 with reference TRBV2 and TRBJ2-3 gives the whole variable domain EPEVTQTPSHQVTQMGQEVILRCVPISNHLYFYWYRQILGQKVEFLVSFYNNEISEKSEIFDDQFSVERPDGSNFTLKIRSTKLEDSAMYFCASPIGTSTDTQYFGPGTRLTVL.

This clonotype was recorded a few times. The chain carries TRBV5-1 and TRBJ1-3; 7 bases line up with TRBD1. The length of the CDR3 is 14 residues. Germline loops: CDR1 SGHRS, CDR2 YFSETQ. V gave up 2 bases and J gave up 4 bases; unmatched junction bases: 3. For the CDR3, the DNA is TGCGCCAGCAGCTTAGAGACAGGGGGAAACACCATATATTTT. Residues: CASSLETGGNTIYF. The whole variable domain, filled in from reference TRBV5-1 and TRBJ1-3, reads KAGVTQTPRYLIKTRGQQVTLSCSPISGHRSVSWYQQTPGQGLQFLFEYFSETQRNKGNFPGRFSGRQFSNSRSEMNVSTLELGDSALYLCASSLETGGNTIYFGEGSWLTVV.

This clonotype was picked up many times. CDR3 nucleotide sequence: TGTGCCAGCAGCTCCTCTGGGACTAGCTCCCAGGAGTACTTC. Translated: CASSSSGTSSQEYF. The chain links TRBV7-8 to TRBJ2-7; 9 bases agree with TRBD2. The CDR3 has 14 amino acids. V lost 4 bases to trimming and J lost 11 bases; unmatched junction nucleotides: 12. Germline CDR1 is SGHVS and CDR2 is FQNEAQ.

This clonotype has a count of ten or more. This chain uses TRBV3-1 with TRBJ1-5, with 8 bases fitting TRBD1. Per germline, CDR1 LGHDT and CDR2 YNNKEL (reference sequence). The CDR3 spans 16 residues. The V and J ends lost 4 bases and 7 bases, in that order; junction bases with no gene match: 12. The CDR3 loop reads CASSPGTGGSGQPQHF. The CDR3 bases are TGTGCCAGCAGCCCCGGGACAGGAGGCTCGGGGCAGCCCCAGCATTTT.